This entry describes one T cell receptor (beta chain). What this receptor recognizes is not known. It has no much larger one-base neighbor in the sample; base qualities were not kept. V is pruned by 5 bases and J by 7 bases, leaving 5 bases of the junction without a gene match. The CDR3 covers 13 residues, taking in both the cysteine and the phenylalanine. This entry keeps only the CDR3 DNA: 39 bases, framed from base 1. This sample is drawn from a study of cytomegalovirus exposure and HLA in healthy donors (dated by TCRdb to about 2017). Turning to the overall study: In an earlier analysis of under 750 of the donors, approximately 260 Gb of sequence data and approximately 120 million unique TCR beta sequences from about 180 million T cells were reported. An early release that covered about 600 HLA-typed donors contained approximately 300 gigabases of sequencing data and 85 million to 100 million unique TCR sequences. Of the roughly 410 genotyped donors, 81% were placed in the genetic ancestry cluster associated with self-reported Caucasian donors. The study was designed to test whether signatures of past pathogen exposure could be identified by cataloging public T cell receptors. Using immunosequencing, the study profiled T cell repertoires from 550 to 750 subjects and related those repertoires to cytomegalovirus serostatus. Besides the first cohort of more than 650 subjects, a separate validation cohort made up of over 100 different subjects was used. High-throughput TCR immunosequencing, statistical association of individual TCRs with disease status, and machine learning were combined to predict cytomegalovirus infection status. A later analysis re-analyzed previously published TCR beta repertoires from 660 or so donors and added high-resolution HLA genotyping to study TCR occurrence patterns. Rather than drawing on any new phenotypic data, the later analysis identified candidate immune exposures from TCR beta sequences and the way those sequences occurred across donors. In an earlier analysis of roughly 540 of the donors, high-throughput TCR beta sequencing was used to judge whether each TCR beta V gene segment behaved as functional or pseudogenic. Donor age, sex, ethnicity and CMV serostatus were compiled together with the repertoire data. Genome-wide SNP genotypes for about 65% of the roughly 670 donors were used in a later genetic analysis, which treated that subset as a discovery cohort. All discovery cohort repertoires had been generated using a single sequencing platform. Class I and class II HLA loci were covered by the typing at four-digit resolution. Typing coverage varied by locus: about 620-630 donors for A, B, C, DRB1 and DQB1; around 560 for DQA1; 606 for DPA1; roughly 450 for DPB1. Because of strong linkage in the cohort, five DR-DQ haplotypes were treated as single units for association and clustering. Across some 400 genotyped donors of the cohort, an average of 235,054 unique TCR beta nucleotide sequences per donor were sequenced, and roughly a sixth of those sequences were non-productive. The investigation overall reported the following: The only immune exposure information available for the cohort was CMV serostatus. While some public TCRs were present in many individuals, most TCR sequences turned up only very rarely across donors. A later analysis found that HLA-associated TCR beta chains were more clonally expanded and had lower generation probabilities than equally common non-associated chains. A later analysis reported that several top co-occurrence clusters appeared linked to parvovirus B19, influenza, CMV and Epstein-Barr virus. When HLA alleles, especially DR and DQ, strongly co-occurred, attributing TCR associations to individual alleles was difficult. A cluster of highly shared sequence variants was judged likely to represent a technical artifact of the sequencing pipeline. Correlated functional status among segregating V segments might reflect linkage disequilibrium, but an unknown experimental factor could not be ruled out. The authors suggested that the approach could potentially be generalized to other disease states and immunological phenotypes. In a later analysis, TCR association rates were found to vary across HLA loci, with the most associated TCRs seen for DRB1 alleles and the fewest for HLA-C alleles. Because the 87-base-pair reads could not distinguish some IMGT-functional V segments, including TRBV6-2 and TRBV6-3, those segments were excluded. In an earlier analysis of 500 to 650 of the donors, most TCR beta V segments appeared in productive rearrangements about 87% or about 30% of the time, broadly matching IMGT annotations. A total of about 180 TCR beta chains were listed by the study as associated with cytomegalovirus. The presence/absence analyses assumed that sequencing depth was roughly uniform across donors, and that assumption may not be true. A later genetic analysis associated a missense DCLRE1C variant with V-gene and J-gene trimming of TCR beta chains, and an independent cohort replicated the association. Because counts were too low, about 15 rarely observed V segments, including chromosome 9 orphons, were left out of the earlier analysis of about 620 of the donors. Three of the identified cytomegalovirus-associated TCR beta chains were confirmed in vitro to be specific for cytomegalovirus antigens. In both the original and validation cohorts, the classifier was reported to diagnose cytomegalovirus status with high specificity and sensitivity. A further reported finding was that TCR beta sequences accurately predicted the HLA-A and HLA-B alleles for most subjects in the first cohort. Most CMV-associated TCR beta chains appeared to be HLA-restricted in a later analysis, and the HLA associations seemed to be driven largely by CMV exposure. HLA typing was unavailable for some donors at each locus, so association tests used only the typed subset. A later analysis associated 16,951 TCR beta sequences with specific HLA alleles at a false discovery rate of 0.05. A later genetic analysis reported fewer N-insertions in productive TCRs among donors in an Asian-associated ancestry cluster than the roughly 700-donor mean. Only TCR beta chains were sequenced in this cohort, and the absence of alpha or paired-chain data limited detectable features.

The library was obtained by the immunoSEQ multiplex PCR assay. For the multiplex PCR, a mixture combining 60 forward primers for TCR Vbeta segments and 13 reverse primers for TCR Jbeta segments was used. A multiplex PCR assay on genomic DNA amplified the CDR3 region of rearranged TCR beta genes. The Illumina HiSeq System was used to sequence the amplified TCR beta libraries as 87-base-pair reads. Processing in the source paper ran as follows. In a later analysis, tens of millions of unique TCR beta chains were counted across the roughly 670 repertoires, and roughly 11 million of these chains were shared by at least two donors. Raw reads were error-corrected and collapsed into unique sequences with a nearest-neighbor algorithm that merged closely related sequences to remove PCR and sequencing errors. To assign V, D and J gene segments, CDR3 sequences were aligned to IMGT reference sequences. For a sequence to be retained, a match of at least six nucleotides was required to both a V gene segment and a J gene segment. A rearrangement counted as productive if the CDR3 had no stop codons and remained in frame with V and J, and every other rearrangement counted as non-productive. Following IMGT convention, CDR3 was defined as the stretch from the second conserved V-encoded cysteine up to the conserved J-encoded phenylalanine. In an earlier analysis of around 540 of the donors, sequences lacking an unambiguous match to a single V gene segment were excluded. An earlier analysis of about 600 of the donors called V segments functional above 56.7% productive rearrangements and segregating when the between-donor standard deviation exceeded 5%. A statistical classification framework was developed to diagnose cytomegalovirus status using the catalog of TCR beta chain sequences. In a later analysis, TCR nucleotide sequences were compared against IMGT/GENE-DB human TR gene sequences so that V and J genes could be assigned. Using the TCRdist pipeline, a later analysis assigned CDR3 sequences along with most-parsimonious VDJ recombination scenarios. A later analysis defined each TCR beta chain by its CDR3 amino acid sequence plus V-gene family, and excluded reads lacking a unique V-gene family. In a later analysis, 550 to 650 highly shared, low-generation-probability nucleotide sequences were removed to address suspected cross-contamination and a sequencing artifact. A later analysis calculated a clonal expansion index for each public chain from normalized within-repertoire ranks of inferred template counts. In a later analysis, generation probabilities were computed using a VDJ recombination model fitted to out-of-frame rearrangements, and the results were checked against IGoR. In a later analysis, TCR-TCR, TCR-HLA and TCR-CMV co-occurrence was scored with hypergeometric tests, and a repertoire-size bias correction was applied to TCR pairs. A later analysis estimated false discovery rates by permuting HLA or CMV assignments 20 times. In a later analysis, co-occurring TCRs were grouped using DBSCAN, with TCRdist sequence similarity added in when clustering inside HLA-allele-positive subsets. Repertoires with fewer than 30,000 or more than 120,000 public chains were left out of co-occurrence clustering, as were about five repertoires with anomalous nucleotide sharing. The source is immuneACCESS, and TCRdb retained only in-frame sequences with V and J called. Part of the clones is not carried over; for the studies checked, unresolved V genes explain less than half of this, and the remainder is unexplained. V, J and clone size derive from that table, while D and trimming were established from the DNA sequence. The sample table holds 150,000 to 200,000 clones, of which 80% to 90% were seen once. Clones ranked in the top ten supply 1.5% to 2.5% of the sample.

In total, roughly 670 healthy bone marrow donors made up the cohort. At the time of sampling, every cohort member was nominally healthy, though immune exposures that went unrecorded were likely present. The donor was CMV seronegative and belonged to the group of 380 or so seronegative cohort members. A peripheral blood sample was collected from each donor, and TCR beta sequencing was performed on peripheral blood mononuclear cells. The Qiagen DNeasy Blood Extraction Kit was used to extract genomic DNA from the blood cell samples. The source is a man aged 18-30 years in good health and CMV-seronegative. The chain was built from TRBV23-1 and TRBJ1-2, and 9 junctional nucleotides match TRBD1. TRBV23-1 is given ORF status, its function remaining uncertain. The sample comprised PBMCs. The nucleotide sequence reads TGCGCCAGCAGTAGGGACAGGGCGACTGGCTACACCTTC. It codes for CASSRDRATGYTF.